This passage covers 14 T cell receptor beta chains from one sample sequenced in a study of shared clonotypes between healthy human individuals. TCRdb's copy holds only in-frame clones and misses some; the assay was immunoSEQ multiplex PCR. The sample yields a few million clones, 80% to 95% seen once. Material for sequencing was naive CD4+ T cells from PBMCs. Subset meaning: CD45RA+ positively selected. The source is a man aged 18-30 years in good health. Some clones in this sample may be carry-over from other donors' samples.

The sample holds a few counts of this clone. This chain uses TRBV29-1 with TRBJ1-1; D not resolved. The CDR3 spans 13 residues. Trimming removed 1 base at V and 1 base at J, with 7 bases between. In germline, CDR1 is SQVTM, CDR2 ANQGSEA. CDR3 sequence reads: CSVEGASNTEAFF. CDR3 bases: TGCAGCGTTGAAGGGGCATCGAACACTGAAGCTTTCTTT.

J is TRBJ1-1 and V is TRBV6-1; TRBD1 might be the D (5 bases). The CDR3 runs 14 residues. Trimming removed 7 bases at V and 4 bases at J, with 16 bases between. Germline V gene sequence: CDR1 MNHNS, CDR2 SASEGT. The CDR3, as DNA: TGTGCCAGCAAACCGGGACTGCTTGGCACTGAAGCTTTCTTT. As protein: CASKPGLLGTEAFF.

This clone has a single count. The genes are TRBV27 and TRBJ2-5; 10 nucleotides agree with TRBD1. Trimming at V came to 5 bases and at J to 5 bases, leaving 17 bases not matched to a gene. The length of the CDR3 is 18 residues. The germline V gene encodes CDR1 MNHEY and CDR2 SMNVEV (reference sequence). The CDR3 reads CASSAGPGQGRYLETQYF. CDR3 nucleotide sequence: TGTGCCAGCAGTGCGGGCCCGGGACAGGGGAGGTATCTGGAGACCCAGTACTTC.

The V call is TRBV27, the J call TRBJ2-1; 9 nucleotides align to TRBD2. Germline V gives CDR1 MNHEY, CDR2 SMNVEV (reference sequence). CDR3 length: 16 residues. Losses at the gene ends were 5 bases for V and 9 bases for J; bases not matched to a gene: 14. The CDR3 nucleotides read TGTGCCAGCAGTCCCCCGTTTAGCGGGAGTTCAGGTGAGCAGTTCTTC. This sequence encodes CASSPPFSGSSGEQFF.

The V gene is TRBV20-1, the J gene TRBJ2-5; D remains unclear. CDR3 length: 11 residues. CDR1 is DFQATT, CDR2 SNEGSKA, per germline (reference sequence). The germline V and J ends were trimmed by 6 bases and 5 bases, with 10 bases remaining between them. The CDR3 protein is CSARWMETQYF. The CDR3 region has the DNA TGCAGTGCCCGCTGGATGGAGACCCAGTACTTC.

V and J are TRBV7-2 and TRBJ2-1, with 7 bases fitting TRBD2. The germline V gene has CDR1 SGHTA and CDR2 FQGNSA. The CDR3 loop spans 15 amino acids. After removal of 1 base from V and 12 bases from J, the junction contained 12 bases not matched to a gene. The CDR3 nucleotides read TGTGCCAGCAGCTTAGGGGCTAGCGGCACCCGTCGGCAGTTCTTC. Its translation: CASSLGASGTRRQFF. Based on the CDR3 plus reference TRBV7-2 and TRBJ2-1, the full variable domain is GAGVSQSPSNKVTEKGKDVELRCDPISGHTALYWYRQSLGQGLEFLIYFQGNSAPDKSGLPSDRFSAERTGGSVSTLTIQRTQQEDSAVYLCASSLGASGTRRQFFGPGTRLTVL.

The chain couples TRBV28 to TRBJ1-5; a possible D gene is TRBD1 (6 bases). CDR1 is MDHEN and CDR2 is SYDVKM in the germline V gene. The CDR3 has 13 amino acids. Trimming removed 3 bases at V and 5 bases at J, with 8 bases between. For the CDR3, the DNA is TGTGCCAGCAGTTTCACAGGGTATCAGCCCCAGCATTTT. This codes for CASSFTGYQPQHF.

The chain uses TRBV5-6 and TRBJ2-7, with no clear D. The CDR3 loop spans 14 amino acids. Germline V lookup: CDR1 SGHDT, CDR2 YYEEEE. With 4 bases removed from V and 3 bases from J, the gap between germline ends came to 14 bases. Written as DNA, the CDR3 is TGTGCCAGCAGCCCGGACCGCCAAAACTACGAGCAGTACTTC. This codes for CASSPDRQNYEQYF.

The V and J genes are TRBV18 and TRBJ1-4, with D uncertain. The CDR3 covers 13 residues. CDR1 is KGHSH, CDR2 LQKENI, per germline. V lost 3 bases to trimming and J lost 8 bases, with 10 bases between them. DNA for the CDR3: TGTGCCAGCTCACCCCAAGTCTCCGAAAAACTGTTTTTT. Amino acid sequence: CASSPQVSEKLFF.

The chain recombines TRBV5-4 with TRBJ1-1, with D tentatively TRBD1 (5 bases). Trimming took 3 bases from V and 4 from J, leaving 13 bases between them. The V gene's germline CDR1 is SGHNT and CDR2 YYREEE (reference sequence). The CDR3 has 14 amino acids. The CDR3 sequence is CASSSRGGGTEAFF. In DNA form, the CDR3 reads TGTGCCAGCAGCTCACGTGGGGGAGGCACTGAAGCTTTCTTT.

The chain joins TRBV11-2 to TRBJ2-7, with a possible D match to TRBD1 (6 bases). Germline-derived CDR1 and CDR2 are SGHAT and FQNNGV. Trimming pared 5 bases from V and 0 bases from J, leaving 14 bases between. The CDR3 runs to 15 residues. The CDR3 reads CASSPGQRSSYEQYF. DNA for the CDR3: TGTGCCAGCAGCCCCGGACAGAGGAGCTCCTACGAGCAGTACTTC.

This chain's CDR3 is CASSLGAASAGNTIYF. CDR3 DNA sequence: TGTGCCAGCAGTTTAGGAGCAGCTTCTGCTGGAAACACCATATATTTT. The V and J genes are TRBV27 and TRBJ1-3, with unresolved D. The CDR3 contains 16 residues. Deletions cut 2 bases from V and 2 bases from J, with 13 bases between. Germline CDR1 MNHEY, CDR2 SMNVEV (reference sequence).

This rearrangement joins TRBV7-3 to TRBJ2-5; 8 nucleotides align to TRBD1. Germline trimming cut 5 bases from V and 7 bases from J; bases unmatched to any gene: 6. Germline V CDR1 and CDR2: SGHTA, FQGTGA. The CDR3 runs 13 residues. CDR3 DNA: TGTGCCAGCAGCCTGGACAGGGATGGGACCCAGTACTTC. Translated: CASSLDRDGTQYF.

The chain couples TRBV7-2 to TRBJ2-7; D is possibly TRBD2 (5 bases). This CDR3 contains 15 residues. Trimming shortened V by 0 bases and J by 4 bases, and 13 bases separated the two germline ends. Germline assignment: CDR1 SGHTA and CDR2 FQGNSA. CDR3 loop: CASSLAPLASYEQYF. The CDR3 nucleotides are TGTGCCAGCAGCTTAGCCCCCCTAGCTTCATACGAGCAGTACTTC.